This T cell receptor beta chain stems from a study of CD8 T cells in Susac syndrome. On the study more broadly: Active disease was present in six of the sequenced Susac syndrome patients, and remission in roughly eight.

This CDR3 has 14 residues. Deletions cut 0 bases from V and 5 bases from J, with 9 bases between. CDR1 is SGHRS and CDR2 is YFSETQ in the germline V gene. RNA totalling roughly 0.5 to 1 ug underwent reverse transcription with random hexamers. From the immunoSEQ multiplex PCR reads, TCRdb called clonotypes with MiXCR, one entry per CDR3 protein. Of 84,000 or so distinct CDR3 sequences in the sample, about 95% were seen once. Material for sequencing was CD8+ T cells from PBMCs. The chain uses TRBV5-1 and TRBJ2-1; D could derive from TRBD1 or TRBD2 (5 bases each). The sequence was obtained from a human donor with Susac syndrome. The CDR3 region is CASSLAGLDNEQFF. The CDR3 DNA reads as TGCGCCAGCAGCTTGGCGGGGCTCGACAATGAGCAGTTCTTC.